The 11 T cell receptor beta chains listed next were all sequenced from one sample in a study of T cell changes during pregnancy in multiple sclerosis. Method: immunoSEQ multiplex PCR; TCRdb's copy keeps in-frame clones and lacks some. This repertoire shows just over 80,000 clones, about 95% found once; its top ten account for 0.85% to 1.2%. The sample consisted of peripheral blood, taken in the second trimester of pregnancy. These TCRs come from a female donor with multiple sclerosis, enrolled in a pregnancy study.

The chain is built from TRBV5-4 and TRBJ1-1; tentatively, D is TRBD1 (6 bases). The CDR3 loop spans 15 amino acids. Per the germline V gene, CDR1 is SGHNT and CDR2 is YYREEE (reference sequence). Between the trimmed V and J ends, which lost 0 bases and 7 bases, there was a span of 16 bases. The CDR3 here is CASSLVGGGLSEAFF. DNA for the CDR3: TGTGCCAGCAGCTTGGTGGGGGGGGGCCTAAGTGAAGCTTTCTTT.

CDR3 in DNA: TGTGCCAGCAGACTTTTCGGGACTAGCGGAGACAATGAGCAGTTCTTC. As protein: CASRLFGTSGDNEQFF. The chain carries TRBV7-3 and TRBJ2-1; 11 positions agree with TRBD2. The CDR3 runs 16 residues. Germline V gene lookup returns CDR1 SGHTA and CDR2 FQGTGA. After removal of 6 bases from V and 5 bases from J, the junction contained 9 bases not matched to a gene.

This chain connects TRBV19 to TRBJ1-1, with TRBD1 matching 7 bases. The CDR3 covers 12 residues. V was pared by 10 bases and J by 4 bases, with 6 bases of the junction left unmatched. From germline, CDR1 is LNHDA and CDR2 SQIVND (reference sequence). CDR3 region: CATRQGGTEAFF. As DNA, the CDR3 is TGTGCCACCCGACAGGGTGGCACTGAAGCTTTCTTT. Together with reference TRBV19 and TRBJ1-1, the CDR3 gives the full variable domain: DGGITQSPKYLFRKEGQNVTLSCEQNLNHDAMYWYRQDPGQGLRLIYYSQIVNDFQKGDIAEGYSVSREKKESFPLTVTSAQKNPTAFYLCATRQGGTEAFFGQGTRLTVV.

The V and J genes are TRBV5-1 and TRBJ1-4; the D gene is possibly TRBD1 (5 bases). Germline CDR1 SGHRS, CDR2 YFSETQ. Trimming removed 0 bases at V and 7 bases at J, with 10 bases between. The CDR3 runs to 14 residues. CDR3: CASSLAGASEKLFF. The CDR3 bases are TGCGCCAGCAGCTTGGCTGGGGCTAGTGAAAAACTGTTTTTT.

The chain is built from TRBV28 and TRBJ2-7; 7 bases align to TRBD1. The germline gives CDR1 MDHEN, CDR2 SYDVKM. J lost 0 bases, V lost 3 bases, and 5 bases had no gene match. The length of the CDR3 is 15 residues. CDR3 in DNA: TGTGCCAGCAGTTTTAGGACAGGAGACTCCTACGAGCAGTACTTC. Translated: CASSFRTGDSYEQYF.

The chain couples TRBV5-4 to TRBJ2-2; 8 nucleotides agree with TRBD1. CDR1 is SGHNT, CDR2 YYREEE, per germline (reference sequence). Trimming removed 2 bases from V and 4 bases from J; junction bases left unmatched: 4. There are 15 residues in the CDR3. CDR3 residues: CASSLGTGSTGELFF. The CDR3 region has the DNA TGTGCCAGCAGCTTAGGGACAGGCTCCACCGGGGAGCTGTTTTTT.

CDR3 region: CASRYSGQGSDGYTF. In DNA, the CDR3 is TGTGCCAGCAGATACTCAGGACAGGGATCGGATGGCTACACCTTC. The J gene is TRBJ1-2, the V gene TRBV28; 8 bases fit TRBD1. Per the germline V gene, CDR1 is MDHEN and CDR2 is SYDVKM. Trimming at V came to 6 bases and at J to 6 bases, leaving 12 bases not matched to a gene. This CDR3 is 15 amino acids long.

The chain is built from TRBV9 and TRBJ1-5, with D perhaps TRBD1 (6 bases). CDR1 SGDLS and CDR2 YYNGEE come from the germline V gene. The V gene lost 0 bases and the J gene lost 7 bases, with 11 bases spanning the gap. CDR3 size: 14 residues. In DNA form, the CDR3 reads TGTGCCAGCAGCGTAGATGGGGGCCCCCAGCCCCAGCATTTT. Its protein product is CASSVDGGPQPQHF.

The chain has TRBV5-1 and TRBJ2-1, with a possible D match to TRBD1 (6 bases). Germline V CDR1 and CDR2: SGHRS, YFSETQ. The CDR3 covers 15 residues. Trimming removed 0 bases from V and 4 bases from J, with 11 bases in between. The CDR3 DNA reads as TGCGCCAGCAGCTTGGAGGGGGAGTTGTACAATGAGCAGTTCTTC. Its translation is CASSLEGELYNEQFF.

The V call is TRBV6-5, the J call TRBJ1-1; D gene unclear. The CDR3 totals 15 residues. CDR1 is MNHEY, CDR2 SVGAGI, per germline. V shed 2 bases and J shed 1 base, with 11 bases lying between them. CDR3: CASSYGRGGNTEAFF. CDR3 in DNA: TGTGCCAGCAGTTACGGGCGGGGTGGGAACACTGAAGCTTTCTTT.

V gene TRBV5-1 combines with J gene TRBJ2-5; TRBD1 might be the D (6 bases). Trimming removed 2 bases from V and 9 bases from J, with 11 bases in between. The germline V gene has CDR1 SGHRS and CDR2 YFSETQ. This CDR3 comprises 12 residues. The CDR3, as DNA: TGCGCCAGCAGCTTCTACCAGGGGTCCCAGTACTTC. This gives the protein CASSFYQGSQYF.